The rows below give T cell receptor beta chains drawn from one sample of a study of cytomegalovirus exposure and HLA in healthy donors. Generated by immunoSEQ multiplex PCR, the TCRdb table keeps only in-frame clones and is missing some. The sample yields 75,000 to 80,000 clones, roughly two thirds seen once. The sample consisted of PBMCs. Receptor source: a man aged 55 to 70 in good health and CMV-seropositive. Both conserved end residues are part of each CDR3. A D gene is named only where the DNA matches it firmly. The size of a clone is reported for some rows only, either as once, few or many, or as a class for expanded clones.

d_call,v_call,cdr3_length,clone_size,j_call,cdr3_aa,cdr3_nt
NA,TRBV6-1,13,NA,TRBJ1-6,CASSETWREPLHF,TGTGCCAGCAGTGAAACGTGGCGGGAACCCCTCCACTTT
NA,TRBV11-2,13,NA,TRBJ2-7,CASSIASDYEQYF,TGTGCCAGCAGTATAGCGTCAGACTACGAGCAGTACTTC
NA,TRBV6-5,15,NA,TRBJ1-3,CASSGTGSSGNTIYF,TGTGCCAGCAGTGGAACAGGGAGCTCTGGAAACACCATATATTTT
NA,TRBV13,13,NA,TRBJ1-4,CASSFRGNEKLFF,TGTGCCAGCAGCTTTCGGGGGAATGAAAAACTGTTTTTT
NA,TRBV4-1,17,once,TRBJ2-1,CASSTIHQAFLYNEQFF,TGCGCCAGCAGCACAATACACCAAGCGTTTTTATACAATGAGCAGTTCTTC
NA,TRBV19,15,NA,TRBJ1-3,CASSTREVTGNTIYF,TGTGCCAGTAGTACCAGGGAGGTTACTGGAAACACCATATATTTT
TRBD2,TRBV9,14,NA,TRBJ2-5,CASSTGTSLETQYF,TGTGCCAGCAGCACCGGGACTAGTCTGGAGACCCAGTACTTC
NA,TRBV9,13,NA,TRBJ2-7,CASSGGQSYEQYF,TGTGCCAGCAGCGGAGGACAGTCCTACGAGCAGTACTTC
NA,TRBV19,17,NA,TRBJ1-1,CASSTLGTGTKNTEAFF,TGTGCCAGTAGTACGTTAGGGACCGGGACAAAGAACACTGAAGCTTTCTTT
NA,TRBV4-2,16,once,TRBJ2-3,CASSQEFSGITDTQYF,TGTGCCAGCAGCCAAGAATTCTCGGGGATCACAGATACGCAGTATTTT
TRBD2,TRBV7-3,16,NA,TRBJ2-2,CASSQEGLANTGELFF,TGTGCCAGCAGCCAAGAGGGACTAGCGAACACCGGGGAGCTGTTTTTT
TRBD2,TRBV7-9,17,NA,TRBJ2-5,CASSLAWGGGHQETQYF,TGTGCCAGCAGCTTAGCGTGGGGGGGTGGGCATCAAGAGACCCAGTACTTC
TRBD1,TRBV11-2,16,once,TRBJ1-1,CASSLGSGGMNTEAFF,TGTGCCAGCAGCTTAGGTTCAGGGGGCATGAACACTGAAGCTTTCTTT
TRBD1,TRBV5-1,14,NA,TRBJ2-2,CASNRGLNTGELFF,TGCGCCAGCAACAGGGGATTGAACACCGGGGAGCTGTTTTTT
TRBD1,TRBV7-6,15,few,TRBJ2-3,CASSLRQGATDTQYF,TGTGCCAGCAGCTTACGACAGGGGGCCACAGATACGCAGTATTTT